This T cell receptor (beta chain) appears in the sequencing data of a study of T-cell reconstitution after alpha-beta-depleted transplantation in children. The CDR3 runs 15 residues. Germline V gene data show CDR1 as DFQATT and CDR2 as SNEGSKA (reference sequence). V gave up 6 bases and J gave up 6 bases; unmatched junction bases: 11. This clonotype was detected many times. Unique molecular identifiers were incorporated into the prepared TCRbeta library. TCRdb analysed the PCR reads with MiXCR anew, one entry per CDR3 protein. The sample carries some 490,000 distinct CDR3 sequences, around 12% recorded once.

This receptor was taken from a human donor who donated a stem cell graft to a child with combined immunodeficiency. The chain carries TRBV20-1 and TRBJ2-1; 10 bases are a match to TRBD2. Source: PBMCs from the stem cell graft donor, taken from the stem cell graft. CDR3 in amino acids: CSAPKLAGVPNEQFF. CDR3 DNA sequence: TGCAGTGCACCCAAGCTAGCGGGAGTTCCCAATGAGCAGTTCTTC.